These 7 T cell receptor beta chains were sequenced from one sample in a study of CD8 T cells in Susac syndrome. With random hexamers, reverse transcription was performed on about 0.5 to 1 ug of RNA. TCRdb analysed the immunoSEQ multiplex PCR reads with MiXCR anew, one entry per CDR3 protein. This table holds roughly 44,000 distinct CDR3 sequences, roughly 93% found once. The sequencing input was CD8+ T cells from PBMCs. These TCRs come from a human donor in good health.

V gene TRBV6-4 combines with J gene TRBJ2-1; TRBD2 might be the D (6 bases). Germline assignment: CDR1 MRHNA and CDR2 SNTAGT. Trimming shortened V by 5 bases and J by 7 bases, and 18 bases separated the two germline ends. This CDR3 spans 15 amino acids. The CDR3 sequence is CASSQDPWGENEQFF. CDR3 DNA sequence: TGTGCCAGCAGTCAGGACCCCTGGGGGGAGAATGAGCAGTTCTTC.

This chain connects TRBV5-4 to TRBJ2-4; the match to TRBD2 covers 7 bases. CDR1 is SGHNT and CDR2 is YYREEE in the germline V gene (reference sequence). The CDR3 runs to 15 residues. J lost 6 bases, V lost 7 bases, and 13 bases had no gene match. The CDR3 is CASGLGREWGNIQYF. The CDR3 DNA reads as TGTGCCAGCGGGCTCGGGCGGGAGTGGGGAAACATTCAGTACTTC. The full variable domain, completed using reference TRBV5-4 and TRBJ2-4, is ETGVTQSPTHLIKTRGQQVTLRCSSQSGHNTVSWYQQALGQGPQFIFQYYREEENGRGNFPPRFSGLQFPNYSSELNVNALELDDSALYLCASGLGREWGNIQYFGAGTRLSVL.

The chain joins TRBV3-1 to TRBJ2-1; TRBD2 matches 11 bases. CDR3 size: 18 residues. Germline assignment: CDR1 LGHDT and CDR2 YNNKEL (reference sequence). V shed 4 bases, J shed 0 bases, and the junction held 8 bases outside the gene matches. CDR3 sequence: CASSPRTSGRPSYNEQFF. Written as DNA, the CDR3 is TGTGCCAGCAGCCCACGGACTAGCGGGCGTCCCTCCTACAATGAGCAGTTCTTC.

In this sample, this clonotype turned up once. The CDR3 region is CASADPAGNTDTQYF. CDR3 sequence (DNA): TGTGCCAGCGCCGACCCGGCGGGAAACACAGATACGCAGTATTTT. The chain joins TRBV27 to TRBJ2-3; a possible D gene is TRBD2 (6 bases). CDR3 length: 15 residues. The germline gives CDR1 MNHEY, CDR2 SMNVEV (reference sequence). V was clipped by 8 bases and J by 2 bases, with 17 bases between them.

The chain couples TRBV28 to TRBJ2-3; 7 nucleotides match TRBD1. V was pared by 5 bases and J by 4 bases, with 12 bases of the junction left unmatched. Germline V gene data show CDR1 as MDHEN and CDR2 as SYDVKM. There are 16 residues in the CDR3. CDR3 sequence: CASSEGAGVWADTQYF. The CDR3 nucleotides read TGTGCCAGCAGTGAGGGGGCCGGGGTTTGGGCAGATACGCAGTATTTT.

The chain joins TRBV4-1 to TRBJ2-7; the D gene is possibly TRBD1 (7 bases). This CDR3 region has 15 residues. Germline V lookup: CDR1 MGHRA, CDR2 YSYEKL. V was clipped by 5 bases and J by 2 bases, with 16 bases between them. This CDR3 is CASSLTRDSTYEQYF. The CDR3, as DNA: TGCGCCAGCAGCTTAACGCGGGACAGTACCTACGAGCAGTACTTC.

The chain joins TRBV29-1 to TRBJ2-7, with 13 bases matching TRBD2. This CDR3 contains 17 residues. The V gene's germline CDR1 is SQVTM and CDR2 ANQGSEA. J was trimmed by 2 bases and V by 7 bases; bases with no gene match: 14. Here the CDR3 DNA reads TGCAGCGCCCGGGGGACTAGCGGGATCCATAGCACCTACGAGCAGTACTTC. Translating gives CSARGTSGIHSTYEQYF.